This T cell receptor (beta chain) was retrieved from a study of T cell repertoires in cytomegalovirus infection. In its sample, this clonotype was seen a few times. Antigen unknown. MiXCR, run by TCRdb on the reads, gives a single entry per CDR3 protein. The sample shows approximately 990,000 distinct CDR3 sequences, roughly 30% of them seen only once. This CDR3 region has 14 residues. Trimming cost V 6 bases and J 4 bases, with 13 bases left between them. Germline CDR1 SEHNR, CDR2 FQNEAQ (reference sequence). The sample was cultured CD8+ T cells from PBMCs, taken from culture after CMV antigen stimulation. The J gene is TRBJ2-1, the V gene TRBV7-9, with D perhaps given as TRBD1 or TRBD2 (7 bases each). This receptor was taken from a human donor in good health (CMV status not recorded). Some clones in this sample may be carry-over from other donors' samples. Here the CDR3 DNA reads TGTGCCAGCAGGGGAGGGGGCGAATACAATGAGCAGTTCTTC. Translated: CASRGGGEYNEQFF.